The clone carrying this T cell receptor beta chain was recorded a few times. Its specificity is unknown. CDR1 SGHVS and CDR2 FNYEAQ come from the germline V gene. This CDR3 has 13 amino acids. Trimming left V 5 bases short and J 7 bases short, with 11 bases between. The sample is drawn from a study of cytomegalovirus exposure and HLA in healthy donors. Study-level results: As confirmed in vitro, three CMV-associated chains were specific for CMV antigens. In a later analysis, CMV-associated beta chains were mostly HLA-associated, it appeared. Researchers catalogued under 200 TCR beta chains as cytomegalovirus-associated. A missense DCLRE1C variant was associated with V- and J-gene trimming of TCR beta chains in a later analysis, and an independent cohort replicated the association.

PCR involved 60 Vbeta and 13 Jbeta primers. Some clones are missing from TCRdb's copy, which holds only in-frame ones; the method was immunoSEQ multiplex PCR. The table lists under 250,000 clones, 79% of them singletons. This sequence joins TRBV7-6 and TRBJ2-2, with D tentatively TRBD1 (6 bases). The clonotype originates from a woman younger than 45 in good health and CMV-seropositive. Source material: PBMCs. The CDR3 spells CASSPGQIGELFF. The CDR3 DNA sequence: TGTGCCAGCAGCCCAGGACAGATCGGGGAGCTGTTTTTT.